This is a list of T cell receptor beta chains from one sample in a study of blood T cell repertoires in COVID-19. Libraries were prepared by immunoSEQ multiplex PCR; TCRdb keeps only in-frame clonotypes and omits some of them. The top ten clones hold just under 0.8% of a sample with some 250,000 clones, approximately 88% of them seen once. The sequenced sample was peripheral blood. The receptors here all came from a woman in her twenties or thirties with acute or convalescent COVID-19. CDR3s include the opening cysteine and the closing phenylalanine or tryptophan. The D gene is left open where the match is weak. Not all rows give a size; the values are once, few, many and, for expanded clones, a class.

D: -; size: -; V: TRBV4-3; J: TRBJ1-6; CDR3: CASSQDGQGSSYNSPLHF; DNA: TGCGCCAGCAGCCAAGATGGGCAGGGAAGCTCCTATAATTCACCCCTCCACTTT
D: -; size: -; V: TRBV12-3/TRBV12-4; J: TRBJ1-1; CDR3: CASRLANTEAFF; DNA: TGTGCCAGCAGATTGGCGAACACTGAAGCTTTCTTT
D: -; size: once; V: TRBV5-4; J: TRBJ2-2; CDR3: CASSLVQGRTGELFF; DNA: TGTGCCAGCAGCTTGGTTCAGGGCCGCACCGGGGAGCTGTTTTTT
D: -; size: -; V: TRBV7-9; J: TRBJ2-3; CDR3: CASSLDFDSDTQYF; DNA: TGTGCCAGCAGCTTAGATTTTGACTCAGATACGCAGTATTTT
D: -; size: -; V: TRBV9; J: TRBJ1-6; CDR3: CASSVDAGEYNSPLHF; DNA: TGTGCCAGCAGCGTAGACGCAGGGGAATATAATTCACCCCTCCACTTT
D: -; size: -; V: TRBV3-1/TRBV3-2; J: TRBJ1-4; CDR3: CASSHRGANEKLFF; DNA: TGTGCCAGCAGCCACAGGGGTGCTAATGAAAAACTGTTTTTT
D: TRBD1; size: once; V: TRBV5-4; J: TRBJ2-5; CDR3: CASSSGQGQETQYF; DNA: TGTGCCAGCAGCTCAGGACAGGGGCAAGAGACCCAGTACTTC
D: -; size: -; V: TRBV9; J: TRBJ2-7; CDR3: CASSPYRTPAYEQYF; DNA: TGTGCCAGCAGCCCCTACCGGACTCCCGCCTACGAGCAGTACTTC
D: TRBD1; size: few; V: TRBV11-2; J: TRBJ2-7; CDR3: CASSLRMRGGGEQYF; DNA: TGTGCCAGCAGCTTACGAATGAGAGGGGGCGGCGAGCAGTACTTC
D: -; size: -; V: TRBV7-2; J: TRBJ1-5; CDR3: CASSQGANNQPQHF; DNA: TGTGCCAGCAGCCAGGGCGCCAACAATCAGCCCCAGCATTTT
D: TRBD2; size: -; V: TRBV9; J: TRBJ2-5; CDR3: CASSALGGSIWETQYF; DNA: TGTGCCAGCAGCGCCCTGGGCGGGAGTATATGGGAGACCCAGTACTTC
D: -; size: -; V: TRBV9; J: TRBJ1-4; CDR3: CASSTQEGAGEKLFF; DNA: TGTGCCAGCAGCACCCAAGAAGGGGCAGGTGAAAAACTGTTTTTT
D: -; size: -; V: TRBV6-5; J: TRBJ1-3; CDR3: CASSTYHGAGNTIYF; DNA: TGTGCCAGCAGTACTTACCATGGTGCGGGAAACACCATATATTTT
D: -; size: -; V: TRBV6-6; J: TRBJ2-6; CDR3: CASRTGTSGANVLTF; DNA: TGTGCCAGCAGGACCGGGACATCTGGGGCCAACGTCCTGACTTTC
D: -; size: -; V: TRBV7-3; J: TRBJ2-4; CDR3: CASSSSQNIQYF; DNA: TGTGCCAGCAGCTCGAGTCAAAACATTCAGTACTTC
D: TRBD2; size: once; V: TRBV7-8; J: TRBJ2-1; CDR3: CASRPSGNPYNEQFF; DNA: TGTGCCAGCAGACCTAGCGGGAATCCTTACAATGAGCAGTTCTTC
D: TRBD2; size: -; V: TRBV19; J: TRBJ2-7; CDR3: CASRQGLGTSRYEQYF; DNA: TGTGCCAGTAGACAGGGACTCGGGACTAGCCGCTACGAGCAGTACTTC
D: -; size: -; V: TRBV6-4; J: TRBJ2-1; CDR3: CASSDFIRGPPSSYNEQFF; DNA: TGTGCCAGCAGTGACTTCATCCGGGGTCCCCCGAGCTCCTACAATGAGCAGTTCTTC
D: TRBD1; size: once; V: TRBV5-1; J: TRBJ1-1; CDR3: CASSSTLQGALSTEAFF; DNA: TGCGCCAGCAGCTCGACCCTACAGGGGGCGCTTAGCACTGAAGCTTTCTTT
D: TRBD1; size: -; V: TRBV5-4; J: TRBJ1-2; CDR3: CATQRQGAYGYTF; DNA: TGTGCCACACAGAGACAGGGGGCATATGGCTACACCTTC
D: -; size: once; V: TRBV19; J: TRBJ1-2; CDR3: CASSFKSDSANGYTF; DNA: TGTGCCAGTAGCTTTAAAAGCGACAGTGCAAATGGCTACACCTTC